This T cell receptor (beta chain) was profiled in a study of T cell repertoires in cytomegalovirus infection. The overall study: HLA-B-restricted CMV epitopes that are well studied were used alongside recently identified HLA-C-restricted ones. Public TCR beta signature analysis indicated the presence of both CMV infection and matching HLA type. Whole-study findings and limits: What dominated the ex vivo response were HLA-C-restricted CMV-specific TCR beta clonotypes.

One entry per CDR3 protein, called by TCRdb with MiXCR from the reads. The sample records approximately 910,000 distinct CDR3 sequences, 30% to 40% being singletons. Details on this clonotype: What it binds is not known.

This receptor was obtained from a human donor in good health (CMV status not recorded). Some clones in this sample may be carry-over from other donors' samples. The sequences come from cultured CD8+ T cells from PBMCs, collected from culture after CMV antigen stimulation.

The CDR3 bases are TGTGCCAGCAGCGTAGGTATTGGGCCTAAGGGAGCTTTCTTT. Amino acid sequence: CASSVGIGPKGAFF. The chain recombines TRBV9 with TRBJ1-1; D is unresolved. V was cut by 0 bases and J by 10 bases, with 16 bases left in between. Looked up from germline, CDR1 is SGDLS and CDR2 is YYNGEE. This CDR3 contains 14 residues.